This TCR beta chain was sequenced during a study of blood T cell repertoires in COVID-19. Study as a whole: Samples taken during acute and convalescent COVID-19 were collected in the United States, Italy and Spain. T cells, B-cell-depleted T cells, or PBMCs provided the cDNA or gDNA that served as material.

The CDR3 is made up of 14 amino acids. V lost 1 base, J lost 4 bases, and 10 bases lay in between. Per the germline V gene, CDR1 is MNHNY and CDR2 is SVGAGI (reference sequence). Assay used: immunoSEQ multiplex PCR; TCRdb lists only in-frame clones, some missing. The data contain around 200,000 clones, about 83% of them singletons. The TCR originated in a woman under 30 who had recovered from COVID-19. This rearrangement joins TRBV6-6 to TRBJ1-2, with TRBD1 as a possible D gene (5 bases). The sample comprised peripheral blood. The CDR3 coding sequence is TGTGCCAGCAGTTACTACGACAGCCTCTATGGCTACACCTTC. Its protein product is CASSYYDSLYGYTF.